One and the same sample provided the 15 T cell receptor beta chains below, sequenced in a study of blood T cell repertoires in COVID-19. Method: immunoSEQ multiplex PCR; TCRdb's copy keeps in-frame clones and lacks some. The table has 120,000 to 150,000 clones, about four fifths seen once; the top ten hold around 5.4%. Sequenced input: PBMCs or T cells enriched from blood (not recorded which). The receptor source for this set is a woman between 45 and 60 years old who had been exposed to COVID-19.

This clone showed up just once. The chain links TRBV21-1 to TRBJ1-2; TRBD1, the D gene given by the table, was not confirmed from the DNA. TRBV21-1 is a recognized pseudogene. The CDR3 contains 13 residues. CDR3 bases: TGTGCCAGCAAACTGGACAGACTCTATGGCTACACCTTC. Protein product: CASKLDRLYGYTF.

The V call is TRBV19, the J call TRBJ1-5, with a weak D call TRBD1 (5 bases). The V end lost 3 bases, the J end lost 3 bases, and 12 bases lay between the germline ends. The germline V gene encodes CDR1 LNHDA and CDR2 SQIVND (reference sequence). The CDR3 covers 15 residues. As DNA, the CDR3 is TGTGCCAGTAGTATTGGGGCGCGGAACAATCAGCCCCAGCATTTT. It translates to CASSIGARNNQPQHF.

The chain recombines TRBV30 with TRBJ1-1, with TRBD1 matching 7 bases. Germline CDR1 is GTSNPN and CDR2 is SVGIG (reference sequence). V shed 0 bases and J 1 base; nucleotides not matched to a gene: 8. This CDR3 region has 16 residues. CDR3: CAWSVVWGQPNTEAFF. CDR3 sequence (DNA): TGTGCCTGGAGTGTAGTCTGGGGACAGCCGAACACTGAAGCTTTCTTT.

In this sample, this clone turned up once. The CDR3 here is CASSLARDVGPLHF. The CDR3 bases are TGTGCCAGCAGCTTAGCGCGGGACGTTGGACCCCTCCACTTT. The rearrangement links TRBV7-8 to TRBJ1-6; TRBD1 might be the D (5 bases). There are 14 residues in the CDR3. Trimming cost V 0 bases and J 12 bases, with 12 bases left between them. Germline CDR1 is SGHVS and CDR2 is FQNEAQ.

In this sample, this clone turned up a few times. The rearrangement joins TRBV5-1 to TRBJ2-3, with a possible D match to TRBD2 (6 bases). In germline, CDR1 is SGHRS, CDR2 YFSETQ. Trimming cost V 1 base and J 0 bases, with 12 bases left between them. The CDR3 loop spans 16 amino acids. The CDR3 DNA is TGCGCCAGCAGCTTGTCTACGGGACTGAGCACAGATACGCAGTATTTT. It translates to CASSLSTGLSTDTQYF.

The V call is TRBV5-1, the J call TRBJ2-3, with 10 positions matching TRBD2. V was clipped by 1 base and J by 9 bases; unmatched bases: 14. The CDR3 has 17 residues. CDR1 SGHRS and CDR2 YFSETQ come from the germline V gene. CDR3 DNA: TGCGCCAGCAGCTTGACCCCTAAGACTAGCGGGTTGGAAACGCAGTATTTT. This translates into CASSLTPKTSGLETQYF.

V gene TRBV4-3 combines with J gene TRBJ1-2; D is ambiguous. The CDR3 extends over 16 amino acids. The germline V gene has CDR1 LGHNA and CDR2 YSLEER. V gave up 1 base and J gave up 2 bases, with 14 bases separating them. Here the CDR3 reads CASSQGLAGLNYGYTF. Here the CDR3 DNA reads TGCGCCAGCAGCCAAGGTCTTGCAGGATTGAACTATGGCTACACCTTC.

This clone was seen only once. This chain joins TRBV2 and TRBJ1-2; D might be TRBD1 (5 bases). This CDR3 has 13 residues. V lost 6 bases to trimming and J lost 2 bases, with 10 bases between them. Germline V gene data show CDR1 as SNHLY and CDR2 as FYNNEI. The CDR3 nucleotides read TGTGCCAGCAGCCTGGGGCGGAACTATGGCTACACCTTC. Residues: CASSLGRNYGYTF.

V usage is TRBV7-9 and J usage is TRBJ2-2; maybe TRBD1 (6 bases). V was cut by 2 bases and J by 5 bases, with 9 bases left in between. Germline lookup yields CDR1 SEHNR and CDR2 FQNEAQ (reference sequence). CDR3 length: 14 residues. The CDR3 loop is CASSLNRETGELFF. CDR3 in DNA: TGTGCCAGCAGCTTAAACAGGGAAACCGGGGAGCTGTTTTTT.

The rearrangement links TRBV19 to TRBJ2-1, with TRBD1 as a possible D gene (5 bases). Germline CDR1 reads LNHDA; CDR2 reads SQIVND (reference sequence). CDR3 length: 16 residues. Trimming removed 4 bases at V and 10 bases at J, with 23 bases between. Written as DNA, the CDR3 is TGTGCCAGTAGTAAGGTAGGGGAAACCAATATGAAAGAGCAGTTCTTC. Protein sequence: CASSKVGETNMKEQFF.

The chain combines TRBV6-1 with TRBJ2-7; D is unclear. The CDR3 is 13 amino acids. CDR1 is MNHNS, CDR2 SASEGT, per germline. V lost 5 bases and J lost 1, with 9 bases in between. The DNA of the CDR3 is TGTGCCAGCAGTATCCCCATTTCCTACGAGCAGTACTTC. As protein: CASSIPISYEQYF.

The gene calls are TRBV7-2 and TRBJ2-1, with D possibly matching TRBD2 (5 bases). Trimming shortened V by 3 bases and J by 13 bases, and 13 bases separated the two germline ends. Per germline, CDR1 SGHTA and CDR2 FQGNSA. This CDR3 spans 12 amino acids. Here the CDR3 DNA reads TGTGCCAGCAGCTTCACCCGGGATCGCCAGTTCTTC. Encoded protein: CASSFTRDRQFF.

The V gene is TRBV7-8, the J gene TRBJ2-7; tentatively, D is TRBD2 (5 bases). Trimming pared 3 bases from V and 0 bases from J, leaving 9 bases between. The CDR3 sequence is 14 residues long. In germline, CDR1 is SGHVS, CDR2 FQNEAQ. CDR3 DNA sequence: TGTGCCAGCAGCTTCAGCGGATCCTCCTACGAGCAGTACTTC. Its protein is CASSFSGSSYEQYF.

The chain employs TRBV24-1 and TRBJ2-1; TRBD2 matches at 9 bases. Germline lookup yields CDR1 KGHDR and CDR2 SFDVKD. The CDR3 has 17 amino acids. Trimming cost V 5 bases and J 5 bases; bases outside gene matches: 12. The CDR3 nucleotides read TGTGCCACCAGTGCCGGGGGTAGCGGGAGAGAGGACAATGAGCAGTTCTTC. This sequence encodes CATSAGGSGREDNEQFF.

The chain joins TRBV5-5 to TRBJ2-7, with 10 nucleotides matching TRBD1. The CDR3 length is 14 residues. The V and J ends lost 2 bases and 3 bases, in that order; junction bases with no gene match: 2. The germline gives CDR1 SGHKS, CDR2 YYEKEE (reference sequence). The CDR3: CASSLRTGGYEQYF. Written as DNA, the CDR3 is TGTGCCAGCAGCTTAAGGACAGGGGGCTACGAGCAGTACTTC.